One and the same sample provided the 22 T cell receptor beta chains below, sequenced in a study of T cell changes during pregnancy in multiple sclerosis. Sequencing used immunoSEQ multiplex PCR; TCRdb keeps in-frame clones, though not all of them. This table has 40,000 or so clones, roughly 90% appearing once. This sample comprised CD8+ T cells from peripheral blood mononuclear cells, obtained in the first trimester of pregnancy. The origin of the receptors is a female donor with multiple sclerosis, enrolled in a pregnancy study.

V is TRBV6-6 and J is TRBJ2-7, with D perhaps matching TRBD1 (5 bases). This CDR3 is 12 amino acids long. Germline V gene lookup returns CDR1 MNHNY and CDR2 SVGAGI (reference sequence). V was cut by 7 bases and J by 0 bases, with 7 bases left in between. CDR3 region: CASTGNSYEQYF. As DNA, the CDR3 is TGTGCCAGCACAGGGAACTCCTACGAGCAGTACTTC.

The chain uses TRBV2 and TRBJ1-2; 12 bases align to TRBD1. V lost 5 bases, J lost 4 bases, and 5 bases stayed unmatched. The germline CDR1 and CDR2 sequences are SNHLY and FYNNEI. There are 15 residues in the CDR3. CDR3 in DNA: TGTGCCAGCAGTTGGGACAGGGGGCGAGGCTATGGCTACACCTTC. Amino acid sequence: CASSWDRGRGYGYTF.

The chain recombines TRBV7-3 with TRBJ2-5; 8 bases line up with TRBD2. CDR1 is SGHTA, CDR2 FQGTGA, per germline. The CDR3 is 15 residues long. After removal of 5 bases from V and 7 bases from J, the junction contained 12 bases not matched to a gene. CDR3 sequence reads: CASSGGLGGVRTQYF. The DNA of the CDR3 is TGTGCCAGCAGCGGGGGACTAGGGGGAGTTCGGACCCAGTACTTC.

The genes are TRBV27 and TRBJ1-4, with TRBD1 matching over 7 bases. Losses at the gene ends were 3 bases for V and 1 base for J; bases not matched to a gene: 11. The CDR3 runs 18 residues. Per germline, CDR1 MNHEY and CDR2 SMNVEV (reference sequence). Written as DNA, the CDR3 is TGTGCCAGCAGTTTGAGGGCAGGGGGACTTTTAACTAATGAAAAACTGTTTTTT. As protein: CASSLRAGGLLTNEKLFF.

The J gene is TRBJ1-1, the V gene TRBV27; D might be TRBD1 (6 bases). This CDR3 is 13 amino acids long. Deletions cut 3 bases from V and 8 bases from J, with 13 bases between. The germline V gene has CDR1 MNHEY and CDR2 SMNVEV (reference sequence). This CDR3 reads CASSFISGGEAFF. The CDR3 bases are TGTGCCAGCAGTTTTATATCGGGGGGCGAAGCTTTCTTT.

The V gene is TRBV10-3, the J gene TRBJ2-1; the match to TRBD2 covers 9 bases. The CDR3 spans 15 residues. The V gene's germline CDR1 is ENHRY and CDR2 SYGVKD. V was clipped by 9 bases and J by 8 bases; unmatched bases: 14. The CDR3 DNA is TGTGCCATGGGTGGGGCTAGCGGGACCTTGGATGAGCAGTTCTTC. Translating gives CAMGGASGTLDEQFF.

J is TRBJ1-6 and V is TRBV4-1; tentative D call: TRBD1 (6 bases). The CDR3 is 15 residues long. Trimming took 2 bases from V and 9 from J, leaving 14 bases between them. Germline V gives CDR1 MGHRA, CDR2 YSYEKL. The chain's CDR3 is CASSQPGQSTSPLHF. The CDR3 region has the DNA TGCGCCAGCAGCCAACCGGGACAAAGTACTTCACCCCTCCACTTT.

The chain has TRBV27 and TRBJ1-2, with TRBD1 identical over 8 bases. Unmatched junction bases numbered 11, after V lost 5 bases and J lost 12 bases. The CDR3 extends over 13 amino acids. Germline V gene sequence: CDR1 MNHEY, CDR2 SMNVEV (reference sequence). CDR3 in DNA: TGTGCCAGCAGTCAAACCTTGACAGGGGCCAACACCTTC. Protein sequence: CASSQTLTGANTF.

V is TRBV11-2 and J is TRBJ2-7; the match to TRBD2 covers 8 bases. V was clipped by 5 bases and J by 7 bases; unmatched bases: 16. Germline CDR1 and CDR2: SGHAT and FQNNGV. This CDR3 is 16 amino acids long. The CDR3 loop is CASSPLFAGGAGEQYF. The DNA for the CDR3 is TGTGCCAGCAGCCCCCTGTTCGCGGGGGGCGCGGGAGAGCAGTACTTC.

The V gene is TRBV4-1, the J gene TRBJ2-7; D remains unclear. CDR3 size: 12 residues. Germline V CDR1 and CDR2: MGHRA, YSYEKL. Trimming removed 0 bases at V and 3 bases at J, with 3 bases between. CDR3 DNA: TGCGCCAGCAGCCAAGATAGCTACGAGCAGTACTTC. Translated, it gives CASSQDSYEQYF.

This clone was counted only a few times. The J gene is TRBJ1-1, the V gene TRBV7-8, with D hard to call. Germline V gene sequence: CDR1 SGHVS, CDR2 FQNEAQ. The germline V and J ends were trimmed by 4 bases and 1 base, with 16 bases remaining between them. The CDR3 is 16 residues long. CDR3 region: CASSSARAMQNTEAFF. DNA of the CDR3: TGTGCCAGCAGCTCAGCGAGAGCAATGCAGAACACTGAAGCTTTCTTT.

This chain joins TRBV27 and TRBJ1-3; D is unresolved. V was clipped by 4 bases and J by 1 base, with 5 bases between them. This CDR3 is built from 13 residues. Germline CDR1 is MNHEY and CDR2 is SMNVEV (reference sequence). CDR3 region: CASSSPSGNTIYF. The CDR3 DNA reads TGTGCCAGCAGTTCCCCGTCTGGAAACACCATATATTTT.

DNA for the CDR3: TGTGCCAGCAGCCCAGGGCGGGAGCAGTACTTC. The encoded protein is CASSPGREQYF. The rearrangement links TRBV7-8 to TRBJ2-7; D is perhaps TRBD1 (5 bases). Trimming removed 5 bases from V and 7 bases from J, with 9 bases in between. Germline loops: CDR1 SGHVS, CDR2 FQNEAQ. The CDR3 extends over 11 amino acids.

The gene calls are TRBV6-1 and TRBJ2-1; D possibly corresponds to TRBD2 (5 bases). V was shortened by 4 bases and J by 4 bases, with 14 bases between the two germline ends. The germline gives CDR1 MNHNS, CDR2 SASEGT. CDR3 length: 15 residues. CDR3 amino acids: CASSVDSEGYNEQFF. The DNA for the CDR3 is TGTGCCAGCAGTGTTGATAGCGAAGGTTACAATGAGCAGTTCTTC.

The gene calls are TRBV15 and TRBJ2-3; TRBD1 matches 8 bases. Germline CDR1 and CDR2: LNHNV and YYDKDF (reference sequence). The CDR3 contains 15 residues. V trimming: 3 bases; J trimming: 4 bases; junction bases outside the gene matches: 6. The CDR3 is CATSSLTGGPDTQYF. DNA of the CDR3: TGTGCCACCAGCAGCCTCACAGGGGGTCCAGATACGCAGTATTTT.

This clone showed up just once. The CDR3 coding sequence is TGCGCCAGCAGCCATAGCGGGGGGAACGACGGGGAGCTGTTTTTT. Protein product: CASSHSGGNDGELFF. This chain links TRBV4-1 with TRBJ2-2, with 10 bases lining up with TRBD2. The trim removed 3 bases at V and 7 bases at J, leaving 5 bases unmatched. The CDR3 runs 15 residues. The V gene's germline CDR1 is MGHRA and CDR2 YSYEKL.

This chain uses TRBV7-9 with TRBJ1-1, with D maybe TRBD1 (5 bases). Germline CDR1 reads SEHNR; CDR2 reads FQNEAQ (reference sequence). Trimming removed 4 bases from V and 2 bases from J, with 11 bases in between. There are 14 residues in the CDR3. The CDR3 nucleotides are TGTGCCAGCAGCTACCCGGACATTAACACTGAAGCTTTCTTT. Translated: CASSYPDINTEAFF.

This chain connects TRBV19 to TRBJ1-3, with D perhaps matching TRBD1 (5 bases). From germline, CDR1 is LNHDA and CDR2 SQIVND (reference sequence). The germline V and J ends were trimmed by 9 bases and 0 bases, with 12 bases remaining between them. The CDR3 is 14 residues long. The DNA for the CDR3 is TGTGCCAGCGCCGGGGGATACTCTGGAAACACCATATATTTT. This encodes CASAGGYSGNTIYF.

The chain recombines TRBV20-1 with TRBJ1-1, with a weak D call TRBD1 (6 bases). Germline lookup yields CDR1 DFQATT and CDR2 SNEGSKA (reference sequence). This CDR3 has 10 amino acids. Trimming left V 5 bases short and J 7 bases short, with 8 bases between. The CDR3 coding sequence is TGCAGTGCTCGGACAGATGAAGCTTTCTTT. Translation: CSARTDEAFF.

The chain recombines TRBV7-9 with TRBJ2-1; 9 nucleotides line up with TRBD1. Trimming cost V 5 bases and J 8 bases; bases outside gene matches: 10. CDR1 SEHNR and CDR2 FQNEAQ come from the germline V gene (reference sequence). The CDR3 has 15 amino acids. Here the CDR3 DNA reads TGTGCCAGCAGCCTAGAGGGACAGGGTATGGATGAGCAGTTCTTC. This codes for CASSLEGQGMDEQFF.

The chain couples TRBV5-4 to TRBJ1-2; D is unresolved. Trimming removed 8 bases from V and 3 bases from J, with 14 bases in between. Germline V gives CDR1 SGHNT, CDR2 YYREEE (reference sequence). CDR3 length: 13 residues. CDR3 sequence reads: CASRTYLDYGYTF. The CDR3 region has the DNA TGTGCCAGTAGAACCTACCTCGACTATGGCTACACCTTC.

This chain connects TRBV25-1 to TRBJ1-2, with D possibly TRBD1 on 5 matching bases. Trimming pared 4 bases from V and 2 bases from J, leaving 8 bases between. From germline, CDR1 is MGHDK and CDR2 SYGVNS. This CDR3 is 13 amino acids long. The CDR3 reads CASSVTENYGYTF. The CDR3 DNA sequence: TGTGCCAGCAGTGTGACAGAGAACTATGGCTACACCTTC.